The clone carrying this T cell receptor beta chain was seen once. The antigen remains unidentified. TCRdb re-called the reads with MiXCR, one entry per CDR3 protein. The table records 230,000 or so distinct CDR3 sequences, approximately 38% of them present only once. The record originates from a study of T cell repertoires in cytomegalovirus infection. Background on the study: Peptides in the study included HLA-C-restricted and HLA-B-restricted CMV epitopes. TCR beta signatures that were public indicated CMV infection and matching HLA type.

Study-wide findings and caveats: Carriers of CMV plus the relevant HLA were identified by cumulative public TCR beta family frequency.

The receptor's source is a human donor in good health (CMV status not recorded). Some clones in this sample may be carry-over from other donors' samples. The sample was CD8+ T cells from cultured PBMCs, taken from culture after CMV antigen stimulation.

The CDR3 region is CASSPGLAGGQDTQYF. CDR3 DNA sequence: TGTGCCAGCAGCCCTGGACTAGCGGGAGGTCAAGATACGCAGTATTTT. The chain uses TRBV7-8 and TRBJ2-3; TRBD2 aligns across 14 bases. Trimming cost V 5 bases and J 5 bases; bases outside gene matches: 6. The CDR3 loop spans 16 amino acids. From germline, CDR1 is SGHVS and CDR2 FQNEAQ.